This T cell receptor (beta chain) emerged from a study of metastatic and nonmetastatic thyroid tumors. Study-wide context: Malignant thyroid and benign thyroid patients provided blood and tumor or nodule tissue whose repertoires were compared. Study-wide points: Malignant thyroid tumors reportedly had TCR beta diversity that was significantly higher than in benign nodules, in blood and tumor.

The V and J ends lost 6 bases and 0 bases respectively, with 9 bases between them. CDR3 length equals 13 residues. The germline CDR1 and CDR2 sequences are WSHSY and SAAADI. Methods used by the authors: The distant-metastasis classifier for papillary thyroid cancer was built from CDR3 differences across clinicopathological groups. TCRdb called clones again from the PCR reads with MiXCR. The V and J calls were determined by TCRdb, not by the authors. The table lists 8,000 to 9,000 clones, approximately 30% of them singletons. Notes on this clone: The antigen remains undetermined.

Patients had received no treatment of any kind before thyroid surgery. The clonotype comes from a female donor with papillary thyroid cancer or a benign thyroid nodule (not recorded which). Some clones in this sample may be carry-over from other donors' samples. The chain is built from TRBV10-2 and TRBJ2-7; no reliable D call. Specimen: adjacent normal tissue. In DNA, the CDR3 is TGCGCCAGCAGCCCAAGCCCCTCCTACGAGCAGTACTTC. Translated, it gives CASSPSPSYEQYF.